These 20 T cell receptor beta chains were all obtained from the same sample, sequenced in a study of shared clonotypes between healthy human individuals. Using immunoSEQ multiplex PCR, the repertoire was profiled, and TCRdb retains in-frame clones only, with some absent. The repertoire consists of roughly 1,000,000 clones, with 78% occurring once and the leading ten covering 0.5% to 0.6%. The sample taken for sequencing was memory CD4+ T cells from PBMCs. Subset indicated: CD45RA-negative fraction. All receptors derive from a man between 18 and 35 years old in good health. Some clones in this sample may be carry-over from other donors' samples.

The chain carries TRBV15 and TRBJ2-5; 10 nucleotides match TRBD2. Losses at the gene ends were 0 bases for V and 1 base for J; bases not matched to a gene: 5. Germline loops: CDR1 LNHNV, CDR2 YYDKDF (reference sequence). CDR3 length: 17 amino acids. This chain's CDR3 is CATSRDPSGSSQETQYF. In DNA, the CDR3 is TGTGCCACCAGCAGAGATCCTAGCGGGAGTTCCCAAGAGACCCAGTACTTC.

CDR3 bases: TGTGCCAGTACCCTGGGGGCAGGGCGGTCGACTCATACGCAGTATTTT. Residues: CASTLGAGRSTHTQYF. V gene TRBV19 combines with J gene TRBJ2-3; TRBD1 is a possible D gene (6 bases). The germline V gene encodes CDR1 LNHDA and CDR2 SQIVND (reference sequence). There are 16 residues in the CDR3. V was pared by 7 bases and J by 7 bases, with 24 bases between.

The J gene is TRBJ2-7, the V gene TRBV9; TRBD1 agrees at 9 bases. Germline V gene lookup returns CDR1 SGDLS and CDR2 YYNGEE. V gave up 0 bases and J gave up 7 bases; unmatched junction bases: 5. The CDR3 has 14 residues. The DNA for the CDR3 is TGTGCCAGCAGCGTAGGGGACAGGGCTCTGGAGCAGTACTTC. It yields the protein CASSVGDRALEQYF.

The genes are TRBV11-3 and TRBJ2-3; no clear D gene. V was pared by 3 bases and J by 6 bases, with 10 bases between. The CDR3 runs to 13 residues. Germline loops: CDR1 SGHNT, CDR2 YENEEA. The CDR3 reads CASSFGGGDTQYF. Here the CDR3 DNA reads TGTGCCAGCAGCTTTGGCGGTGGGGATACGCAGTATTTT.

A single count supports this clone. In nucleotides, the CDR3 is TGTGCCAGCAGTTGGGCCGATGCGTCACCCCTCCACTTT. It yields the protein CASSWADASPLHF. This sequence joins TRBV27 and TRBJ1-6; D is unclear. The V end lost 4 bases, the J end lost 10 bases, and 11 bases lay between the germline ends. CDR1 MNHEY and CDR2 SMNVEV come from the germline V gene (reference sequence). This CDR3 has 13 amino acids.

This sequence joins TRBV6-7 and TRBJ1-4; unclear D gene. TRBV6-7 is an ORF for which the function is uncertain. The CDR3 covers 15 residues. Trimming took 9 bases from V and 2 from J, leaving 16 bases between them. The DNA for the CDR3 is TGTGCCAGTGTCGCCCTAACGGTGACTAATGAAAAACTGTTTTTT. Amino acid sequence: CASVALTVTNEKLFF.

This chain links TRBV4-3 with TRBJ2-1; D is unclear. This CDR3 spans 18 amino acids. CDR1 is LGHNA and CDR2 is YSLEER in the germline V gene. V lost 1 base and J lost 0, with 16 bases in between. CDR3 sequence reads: CASSQVLPAASSYNEQFF. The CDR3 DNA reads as TGCGCCAGCAGCCAAGTCTTACCAGCAGCTAGCTCCTACAATGAGCAGTTCTTC.

The CDR3 bases are TGTGCCAGCAGGGCCGGGACTAGCGCTTCAGATACGCAGTATTTT. Its translation is CASRAGTSASDTQYF. The gene calls are TRBV2 and TRBJ2-3; 10 bases are shared with TRBD2. Germline CDR1 is SNHLY and CDR2 is FYNNEI. The CDR3 contains 15 residues. Trimming cost V 6 bases and J 4 bases; bases outside gene matches: 7.

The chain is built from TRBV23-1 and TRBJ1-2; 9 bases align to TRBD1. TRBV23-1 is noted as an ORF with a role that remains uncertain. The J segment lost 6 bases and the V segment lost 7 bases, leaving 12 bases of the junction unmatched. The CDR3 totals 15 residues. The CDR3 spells CASIHRGTGIHGYTF. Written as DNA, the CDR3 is TGCGCCAGCATCCACCGAGGGACAGGGATCCATGGCTACACCTTC.

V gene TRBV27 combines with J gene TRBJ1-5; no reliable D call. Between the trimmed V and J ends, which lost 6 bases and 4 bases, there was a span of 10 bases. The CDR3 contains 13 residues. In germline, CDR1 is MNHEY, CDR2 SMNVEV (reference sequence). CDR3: CASSVKVNQPQHF. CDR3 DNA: TGTGCCAGCAGCGTAAAGGTTAATCAGCCCCAGCATTTT.

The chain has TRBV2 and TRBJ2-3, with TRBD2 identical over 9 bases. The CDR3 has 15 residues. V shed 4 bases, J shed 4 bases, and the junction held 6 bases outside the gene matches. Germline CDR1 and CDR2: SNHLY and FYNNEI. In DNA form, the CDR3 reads TGTGCCAGCAGTGCTCAGCGGGAGGTCTCAGATACGCAGTATTTT. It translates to CASSAQREVSDTQYF.

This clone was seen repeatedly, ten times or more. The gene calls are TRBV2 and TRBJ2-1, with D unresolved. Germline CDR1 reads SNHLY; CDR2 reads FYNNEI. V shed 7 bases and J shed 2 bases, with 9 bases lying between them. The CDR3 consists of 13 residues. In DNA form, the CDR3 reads TGTGCCAGCATGGGTACAGCCTACAATGAGCAGTTCTTC. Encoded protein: CASMGTAYNEQFF.

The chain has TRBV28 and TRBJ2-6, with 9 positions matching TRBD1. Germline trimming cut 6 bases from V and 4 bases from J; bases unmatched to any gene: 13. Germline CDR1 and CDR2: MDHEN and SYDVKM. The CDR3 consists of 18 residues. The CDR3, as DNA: TGTGCCAGCAGATCCCCACCGGGACAGGGACCGGGGGCCAACGTCCTGACTTTC. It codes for CASRSPPGQGPGANVLTF.

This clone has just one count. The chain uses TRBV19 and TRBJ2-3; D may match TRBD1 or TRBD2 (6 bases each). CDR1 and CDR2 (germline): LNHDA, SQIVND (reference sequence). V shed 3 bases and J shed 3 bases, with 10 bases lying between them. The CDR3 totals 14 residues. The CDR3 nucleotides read TGTGCCAGTAGTATCCGGGGGCAGACAGATACGCAGTATTTT. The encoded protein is CASSIRGQTDTQYF.

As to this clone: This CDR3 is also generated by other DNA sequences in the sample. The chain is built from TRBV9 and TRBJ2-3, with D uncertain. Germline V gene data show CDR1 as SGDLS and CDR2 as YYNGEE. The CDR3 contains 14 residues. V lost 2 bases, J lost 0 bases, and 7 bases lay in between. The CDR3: CASSVIPSTDTQYF. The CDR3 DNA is TGTGCCAGCAGCGTGATCCCTAGCACAGATACGCAGTATTTT.

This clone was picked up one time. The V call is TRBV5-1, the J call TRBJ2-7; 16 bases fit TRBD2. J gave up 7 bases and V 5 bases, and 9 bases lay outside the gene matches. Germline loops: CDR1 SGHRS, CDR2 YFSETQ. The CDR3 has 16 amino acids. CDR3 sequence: CASSPGTSGRAMEQYF. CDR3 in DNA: TGCGCCAGCAGTCCCGGGACTAGCGGGAGGGCGATGGAGCAGTACTTC.

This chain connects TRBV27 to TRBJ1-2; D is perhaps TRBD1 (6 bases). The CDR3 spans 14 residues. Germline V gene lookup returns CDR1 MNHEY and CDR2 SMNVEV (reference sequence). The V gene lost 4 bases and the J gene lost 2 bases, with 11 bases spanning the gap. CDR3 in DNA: TGTGCCAGCAGTTCCAAGGGGGGGAACTATGGCTACACCTTC. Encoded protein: CASSSKGGNYGYTF.

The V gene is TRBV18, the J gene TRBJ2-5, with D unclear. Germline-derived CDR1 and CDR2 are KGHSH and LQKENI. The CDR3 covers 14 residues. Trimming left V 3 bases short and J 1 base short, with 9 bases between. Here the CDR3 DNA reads TGTGCCAGCTCACCCTCGATATCCCAAGAGACCCAGTACTTC. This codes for CASSPSISQETQYF.

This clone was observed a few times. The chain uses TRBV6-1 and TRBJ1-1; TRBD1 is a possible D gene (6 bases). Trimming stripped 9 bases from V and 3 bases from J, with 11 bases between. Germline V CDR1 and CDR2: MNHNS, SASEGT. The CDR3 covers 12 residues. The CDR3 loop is CASGGAYTEAFF. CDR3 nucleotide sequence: TGTGCCAGTGGGGGGGCGTACACTGAAGCTTTCTTT.

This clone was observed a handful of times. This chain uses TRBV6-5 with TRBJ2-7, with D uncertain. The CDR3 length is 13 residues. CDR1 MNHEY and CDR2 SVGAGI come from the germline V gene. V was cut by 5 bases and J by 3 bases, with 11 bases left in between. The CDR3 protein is CASSNQHRYEQYF. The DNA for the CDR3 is TGTGCCAGCAGTAACCAACACCGCTACGAGCAGTACTTC.